The 8 T cell receptor beta chains listed next were all sequenced from one sample in a study of blood T cell repertoires in COVID-19. Data came from immunoSEQ multiplex PCR; TCRdb stores just in-frame clones and leaves some out. The repertoire includes some 170,000 clones, roughly 87% of them detected once, and about 8.4% sits in the top ten. Input material: peripheral blood. These receptors were taken from a woman in her 70s with acute or convalescent COVID-19.

The V gene is TRBV5-1, the J gene TRBJ2-3; 14 nucleotides align to TRBD2. This CDR3 spans 17 amino acids. Unmatched junction bases numbered 2, after V lost 0 bases and J lost 2 bases. The V gene's germline CDR1 is SGHRS and CDR2 YFSETQ. The CDR3 here is CASSLVTSGGATDTQYF. The CDR3 nucleotides read TGCGCCAGCAGCTTGGTGACTAGCGGGGGGGCCACAGATACGCAGTATTTT.

This clone showed up just a few times. CDR3 amino acids: CASSGTGLGYTF. CDR3 sequence (DNA): TGTGCCAGCAGCGGTACAGGGCTAGGCTACACCTTC. This rearrangement joins TRBV9 to TRBJ1-2; perhaps TRBD1 as D (6 bases). V lost 3 bases, J lost 8 bases, and 11 bases lay in between. The CDR3 covers 12 residues. Germline V CDR1 and CDR2: SGDLS, YYNGEE.

The chain combines TRBV21-1 with TRBJ1-5; the table's D call, TRBD1, was not checked against the DNA. TRBV21-1 is classified as a pseudogene. The CDR3 is made up of 19 amino acids. DNA of the CDR3: TGTGCCAGCAGCAGACATGGACAGGGAGAGAACGATAGCAATCAGCCCCAGCATTTT. Its translation is CASSRHGQGENDSNQPQHF.

V is TRBV6-1 and J is TRBJ1-2; 9 bases align to TRBD1. This CDR3 is built from 16 residues. V lost 0 bases and J lost 2; bases outside the gene matches: 4. Looked up from germline, CDR1 is MNHNS and CDR2 is SASEGT. The chain's CDR3 is CASSEALGQGNYGYTF. CDR3 DNA: TGTGCCAGCAGTGAAGCGCTGGGACAGGGAAACTATGGCTACACCTTC.

The gene calls are TRBV15 and TRBJ2-3; 11 bases match TRBD2. With V trimmed by 4 bases and J by 2 bases, 5 bases remained unmatched. This CDR3 region has 16 residues. CDR1 is LNHNV and CDR2 is YYDKDF in the germline V gene (reference sequence). The CDR3 here is CATSIGTSGPTDTQYF. CDR3 in DNA: TGTGCCACCAGCATTGGGACTAGCGGACCCACAGATACGCAGTATTTT.

The rearrangement links TRBV20-1 to TRBJ1-2; D unresolved. V lost 6 bases and J lost 6, with 5 bases in between. Per germline, CDR1 DFQATT and CDR2 SNEGSKA (reference sequence). This CDR3 has 9 residues. CDR3 amino acids: CSAVDGYTF. DNA of the CDR3: TGCAGTGCCGTAGATGGCTACACCTTC.

This clone showed up just once. The chain joins TRBV6-5 to TRBJ1-2; TRBD1 is a possible D gene (6 bases). V was trimmed by 5 bases and J by 4 bases, leaving 14 bases between them. The CDR3 length is 14 residues. CDR1 and CDR2 (germline): MNHEY, SVGAGI. CDR3 in amino acids: CASSTTGYAYGYTF. In DNA form, the CDR3 reads TGTGCCAGCAGTACTACAGGGTATGCCTATGGCTACACCTTC.

This sequence joins TRBV9 and TRBJ2-3; D remains unclear. Germline assignment: CDR1 SGDLS and CDR2 YYNGEE. Trimming removed 4 bases at V and 3 bases at J, with 15 bases between. The CDR3 covers 15 residues. The CDR3 sequence is CASSPHAEWTDTQYF. As DNA, the CDR3 is TGTGCCAGCAGCCCCCACGCAGAATGGACAGATACGCAGTATTTT. Filled out from reference TRBV9 and TRBJ2-3, the complete variable domain reads DSGVTQTPKHLITATGQRVTLRCSPRSGDLSVYWYQQSLDQGLQFLIQYYNGEERAKGNILERFSAQQFPDLHSELNLSSLELGDSALYFCASSPHAEWTDTQYFGPGTRLTVL.